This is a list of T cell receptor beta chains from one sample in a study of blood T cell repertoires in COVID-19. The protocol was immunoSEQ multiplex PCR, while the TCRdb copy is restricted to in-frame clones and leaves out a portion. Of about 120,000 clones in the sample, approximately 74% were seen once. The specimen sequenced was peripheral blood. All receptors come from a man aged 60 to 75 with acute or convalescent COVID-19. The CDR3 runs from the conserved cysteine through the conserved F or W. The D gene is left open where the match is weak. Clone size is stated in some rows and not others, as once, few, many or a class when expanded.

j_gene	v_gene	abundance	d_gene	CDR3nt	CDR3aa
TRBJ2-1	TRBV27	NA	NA	TGTGCCAGCAGTTCGAGACTCAGTTCGTCCTACAATGAGCAGTTCTTC	CASSSRLSSSYNEQFF
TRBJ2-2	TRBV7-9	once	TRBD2	TGTGCCAGCAGCTCACTTCTAGCGGGATTGAACACCGGGGAGCTGTTTTTT	CASSSLLAGLNTGELFF
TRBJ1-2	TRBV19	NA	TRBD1	TGTGCCAGTAGCAGCCGGGACAGGGGAGGCTACACCTTC	CASSSRDRGGYTF
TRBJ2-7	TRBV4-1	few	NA	TGCGCCAGCAGCCCTAACTCCTACGAGCAGTACTTC	CASSPNSYEQYF
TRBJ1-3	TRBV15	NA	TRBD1	TGTGCCACCAGCAGGGGACAGGGAAACACCATATATTTT	CATSRGQGNTIYF
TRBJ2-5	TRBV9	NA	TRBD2	TGTGCCAGCAGCCGCACTAGCGCCCAAGAGACCCAGTACTTC	CASSRTSAQETQYF
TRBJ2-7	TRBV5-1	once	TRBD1	TGCGCCAGCAGCAGAACCGGGACAGGGGACCACATCTCTTCGATCGAGCAGTACTTC	CASSRTGTGDHISSIEQYF
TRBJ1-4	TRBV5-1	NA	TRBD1	TGCGCCAGCAGCACAGGGGGCGCGGATGAAAAACTGTTTTTT	CASSTGGADEKLFF
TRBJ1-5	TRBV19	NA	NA	TGTGCCAGTAGTATGCAGGTTCAGCCCCAGCATTTT	CASSMQVQPQHF
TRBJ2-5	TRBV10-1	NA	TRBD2	TGCGCCAGCAGTGATGGAGCGGGAGACGCCAAGGCCCAGTACTTC	CASSDGAGDAKAQYF
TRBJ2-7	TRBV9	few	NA	TGTGCCAGCAGCGTAGGAGTAAGTGGGTTTAGGGCTGCGGGGGAGCAGTACTTC	CASSVGVSGFRAAGEQYF
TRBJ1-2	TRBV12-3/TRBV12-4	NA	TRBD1	TGTGCCAGCACCCCCGGGACAGGCTATGGCTACACCTTC	CASTPGTGYGYTF
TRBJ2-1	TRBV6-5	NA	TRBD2	TGTGCCAGCAACAACAGCGGGAGGCCGTGGAGGGAGCAGTTCTTC	CASNNSGRPWREQFF
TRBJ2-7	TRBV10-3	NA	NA	TGTGCCATCAGTGAGAACAGTATAGACGAGCAGTACTTC	CAISENSIDEQYF
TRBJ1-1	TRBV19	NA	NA	TGTGCCAGTAGTATCTATACCCGAGGGGAAGCTTTCTTT	CASSIYTRGEAFF
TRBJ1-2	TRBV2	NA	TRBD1	TGTGCCAGCCTCCGGGACAGGGCGAACTATGGCTACACCTTC	CASLRDRANYGYTF
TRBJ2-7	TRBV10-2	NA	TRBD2	TGCGCCAGCACCAAAGCGGGGGAGTACGAGCAGTACTTC	CASTKAGEYEQYF
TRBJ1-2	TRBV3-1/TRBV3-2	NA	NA	TGTGCCAGCAGCCAAGAATTCTCAGGGGTAGGCTACACCTTC	CASSQEFSGVGYTF
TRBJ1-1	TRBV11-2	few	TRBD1	TGTGCCAGCAGCTCCGGGACAGGGATGGGCACTGAAGCTTTCTTT	CASSSGTGMGTEAFF
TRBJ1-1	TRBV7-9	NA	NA	TGTGCCAGCAGCACCGGGTCGTCGAACACTGAAGCTTTCTTT	CASSTGSSNTEAFF
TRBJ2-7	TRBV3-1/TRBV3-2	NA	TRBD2	TGTGCCAGCAGCCTTGGACTAGCGGTGTACGAGCAGTACTTC	CASSLGLAVYEQYF
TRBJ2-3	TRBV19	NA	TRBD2	TGTGCCACCTCCTGGGGGGGGATCGGCACAGATACGCAGTATTTT	CATSWGGIGTDTQYF
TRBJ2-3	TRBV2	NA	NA	TGTGCCAGCAGTGGGGGGACTTCCCCTACAGATACGCAGTATTTT	CASSGGTSPTDTQYF
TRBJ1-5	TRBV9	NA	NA	TGTGCCAGCAGCGAGGGAGGATTTAGCAATCAGCCCCAGCATTTT	CASSEGGFSNQPQHF
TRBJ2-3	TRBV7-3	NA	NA	TGTGCCAGCAGCTTAAGTTCTGGCGGGGCCCCCACAGATACGCAGTATTTT	CASSLSSGGAPTDTQYF
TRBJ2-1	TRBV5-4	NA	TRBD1	TGTGCCAGCAGCTCCAAGACAGGGGGAGAGCAGTTCTTC	CASSSKTGGEQFF
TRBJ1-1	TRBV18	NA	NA	TGTGCCAGCTCTCCAGATGAGGGCCCGATTTCCACTGAAGCTTTCTTT	CASSPDEGPISTEAFF
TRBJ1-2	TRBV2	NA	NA	TGTGCCAGCAGGCCCAGGGGAGTCAACTATGGCTACACCTTC	CASRPRGVNYGYTF
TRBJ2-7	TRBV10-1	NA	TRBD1	TGCGCCAGCAGTGAACAGGGGAGCACCTACGAGCAGTACTTC	CASSEQGSTYEQYF
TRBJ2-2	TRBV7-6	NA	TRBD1	TGTGCCAGCAGCTTACGACAGGGGGCGGCCGGGGAGCTGTTTTTT	CASSLRQGAAGELFF
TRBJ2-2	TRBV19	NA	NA	TGTGCCAGTAGGCTAGGACACAAGACCGGGGAGCTGTTTTTT	CASRLGHKTGELFF
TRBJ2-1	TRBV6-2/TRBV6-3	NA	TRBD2	TGTGCCAGCAGTTATTACGAGCGGGGGGGCTCCTACAATGAGCAGTTCTTC	CASSYYERGGSYNEQFF
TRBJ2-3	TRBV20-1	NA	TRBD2	TGCAGTGCTAGTGCTAGCGGGGGCACAGATACGCAGTATTTT	CSASASGGTDTQYF
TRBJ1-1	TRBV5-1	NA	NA	TGCGCCAGCAGCTTATCGGGGTCCATGAACACTGAAGCTTTCTTT	CASSLSGSMNTEAFF
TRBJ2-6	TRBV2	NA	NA	TGTGCCAGCAGCCCCGACGGGTATGGGGCCAACGTCCTGACTTTC	CASSPDGYGANVLTF
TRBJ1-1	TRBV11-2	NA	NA	TGTGCCAGCAGCCAGGCCGACAGGTCGAACACTGAAGCTTTCTTT	CASSQADRSNTEAFF
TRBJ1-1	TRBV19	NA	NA	TGTGCCAGTAGTATTTGGGGGCGAACTGAAGCTTTCTTT	CASSIWGRTEAFF
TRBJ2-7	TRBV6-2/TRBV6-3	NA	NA	TGTGCCAGCAGTTACTCCGGACAGCTTTATGCCGAGCAGTACTTC	CASSYSGQLYAEQYF
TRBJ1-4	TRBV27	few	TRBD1	TGTGCCAGCAGCCCCCGGGCAGGGGGCAGTAAGGAGGGAGAAAAACTGTTTTTT	CASSPRAGGSKEGEKLFF
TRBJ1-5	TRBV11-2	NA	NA	TGTGCCAGCAGCTTAGGTTTTAGTCAGCCCCAGCATTTT	CASSLGFSQPQHF
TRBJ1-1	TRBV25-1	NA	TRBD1	TGTGCCAGCAGTGAGACAGGGTCGAAAGCTTTCTTT	CASSETGSKAFF
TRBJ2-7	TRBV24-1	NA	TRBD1	TGTGCCACCAGTGATCCGACCGGGACAGGGCTGATAGGGGAGCAGTACTTC	CATSDPTGTGLIGEQYF
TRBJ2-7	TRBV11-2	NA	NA	TGTGCCAGCAGCTTAGTAGAATCCTACGAGCAGTACTTC	CASSLVESYEQYF
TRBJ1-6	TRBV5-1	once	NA	TGCGCCAGCAGCATCGTTGGCACGAATTCACCCCTCCACTTT	CASSIVGTNSPLHF
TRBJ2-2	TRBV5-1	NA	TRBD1	TGCGCCAGCAGCTTGTCCCCTCAGGGGGCTAACACCGGGGAGCTGTTTTTT	CASSLSPQGANTGELFF
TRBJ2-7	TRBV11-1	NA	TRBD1	TGTGCCAGCAGCGGAGGACAGGGGTACTACGAGCAGTACTTC	CASSGGQGYYEQYF
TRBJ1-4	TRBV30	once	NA	TGTGCCTGGAGTGTAGGAAGTGGAGGGGAAAAACTGTTTTTT	CAWSVGSGGEKLFF
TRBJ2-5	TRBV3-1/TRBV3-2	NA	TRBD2	TGTGCCAGCAGCCAAGGCCGGACTAGCGGGAGGGCCGGGTTGAGGGTGACCCAGTACTTC	CASSQGRTSGRAGLRVTQYF
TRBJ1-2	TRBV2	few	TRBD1	TGTGCCAGCAGCCAACGGACAGGGCTCTATGGCTACACCTTC	CASSQRTGLYGYTF
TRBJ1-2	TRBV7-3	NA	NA	TGTGCCAGCAGCTTAGGCCCGTATGGCTACACCTTC	CASSLGPYGYTF